The entry below describes one TCR beta chain. Its specificity is not known. TCRdb's copy holds only in-frame clones and misses some; the assay was immunoSEQ multiplex PCR. The sample lists a few hundred thousand clones, nearly 90% occurring once. The data were obtained in a study of cytomegalovirus exposure and HLA in healthy donors. Study-level results: Researchers counted 180 or so TCR beta chains as cytomegalovirus-associated.

Between the trimmed V and J ends, which lost 0 bases and 2 bases, there was a span of 10 bases. Germline V gene data show CDR1 as MGHRA and CDR2 as YSYEKL. This CDR3 contains 15 residues. The sample was PBMCs. The clonotype originates from a young woman in good health and CMV-seronegative. V usage is TRBV4-1 and J usage is TRBJ1-2; tentative D call: TRBD1 (6 bases). CDR3 protein: CASSQEGRGNYGYTF. The CDR3 region has the DNA TGCGCCAGCAGCCAAGAGGGGAGGGGGAACTATGGCTACACCTTC.